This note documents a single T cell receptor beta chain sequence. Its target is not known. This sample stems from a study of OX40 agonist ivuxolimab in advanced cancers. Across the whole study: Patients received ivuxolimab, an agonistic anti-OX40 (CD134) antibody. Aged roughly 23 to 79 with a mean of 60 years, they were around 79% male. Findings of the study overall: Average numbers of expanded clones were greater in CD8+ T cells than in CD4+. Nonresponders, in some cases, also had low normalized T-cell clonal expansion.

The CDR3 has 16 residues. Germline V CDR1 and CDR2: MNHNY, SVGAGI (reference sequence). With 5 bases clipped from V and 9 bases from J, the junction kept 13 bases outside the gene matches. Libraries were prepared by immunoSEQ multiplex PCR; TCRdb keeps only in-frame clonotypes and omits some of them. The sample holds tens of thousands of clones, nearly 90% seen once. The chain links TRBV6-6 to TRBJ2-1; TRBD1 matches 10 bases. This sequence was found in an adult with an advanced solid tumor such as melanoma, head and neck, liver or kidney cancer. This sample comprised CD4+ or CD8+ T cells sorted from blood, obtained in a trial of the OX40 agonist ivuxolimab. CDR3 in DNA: TGTGCCAGCAGTCCGCCGGGACAGGGGATAAGGAGTGAGCAGTTCTTC. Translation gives CASSPPGQGIRSEQFF.